The rows below give T cell receptor beta chains drawn from one sample of a study of blood T cell repertoires in COVID-19. Here immunoSEQ multiplex PCR was the method, and the copy in TCRdb shows in-frame clones only, minus some. Of around 40,000 clones in the sample, around 80% were seen once. Sample: peripheral blood. The receptors shown here come from a man of 80 years or more with active or convalescent COVID-19. CDR3s include the opening cysteine and the closing phenylalanine or tryptophan. D genes are given only for firm matches. Part of the rows lack a size; the others show once, few, many or a class for expanded clones.

V: TRBV7-3; D: TRBD1; size: -; J: TRBJ2-1; CDR3: CASSFQGAGYNEQFF; DNA: TGTGCCAGCAGCTTTCAGGGGGCGGGCTACAATGAGCAGTTCTTC
V: TRBV2; D: -; size: -; J: TRBJ1-5; CDR3: CASSTEQGNQPQHF; DNA: TGTGCCAGCAGTACGGAACAGGGAAATCAGCCCCAGCATTTT
V: TRBV28; D: -; size: -; J: TRBJ1-5; CDR3: CASSRDILGNQPQHF; DNA: TGTGCCAGCAGTAGGGACATCCTTGGGAATCAGCCCCAGCATTTT
V: TRBV27; D: -; size: -; J: TRBJ1-6; CDR3: CASSLSRGSGSPLHF; DNA: TGTGCCAGCAGTTTATCGAGGGGGTCTGGTTCACCCCTCCACTTT
V: TRBV7-2; D: -; size: -; J: TRBJ2-5; CDR3: CASSLRAGPETQYF; DNA: TGTGCCAGCAGCTTACGTGCGGGACCAGAGACCCAGTACTTC
V: TRBV11-3; D: TRBD2; size: once; J: TRBJ2-1; CDR3: CASSLAGTSGGYNEQFF; DNA: TGTGCCAGCAGCTTGGCGGGGACTAGCGGGGGTTACAATGAGCAGTTCTTC
V: TRBV3-1/TRBV3-2; D: TRBD2; size: once; J: TRBJ2-1; CDR3: CASSQDTGTSGRVNEQFF; DNA: TGTGCCAGCAGCCAAGATACGGGGACTAGCGGGAGGGTCAATGAGCAGTTCTTC
V: TRBV29-1; D: -; size: once; J: TRBJ1-1; CDR3: CSVEGPGAGPNTEAFF; DNA: TGCAGCGTTGAGGGGCCAGGGGCCGGCCCAAACACTGAAGCTTTCTTT
V: TRBV7-7; D: TRBD1; size: -; J: TRBJ2-3; CDR3: CASSPRQGMGTDTQYF; DNA: TGTGCTAGCAGCCCTCGACAGGGGATGGGAACAGATACGCAGTATTTT
V: TRBV9; D: TRBD2; size: -; J: TRBJ2-3; CDR3: CASSVGTSGRTDTQYF; DNA: TGTGCCAGCAGCGTAGGAACTAGCGGGCGCACAGATACGCAGTATTTT
V: TRBV11-2; D: -; size: -; J: TRBJ1-4; CDR3: CASSWGGGPFNEKLFF; DNA: TGTGCCAGCAGCTGGGGGGGAGGGCCATTTAATGAAAAACTGTTTTTT
V: TRBV5-6; D: -; size: -; J: TRBJ2-7; CDR3: CASSTEGTRTYEQYF; DNA: TGTGCCAGCAGCACTGAGGGAACTAGAACCTACGAGCAGTACTTC
V: TRBV7-2; D: TRBD2; size: -; J: TRBJ2-3; CDR3: CASSPRTSGGPTQYF; DNA: TGTGCCAGCAGCCCCCGGACTAGCGGGGGGCCGACGCAGTATTTT
V: TRBV5-4; D: TRBD1; size: -; J: TRBJ2-7; CDR3: CASSLDRDGSYEQYF; DNA: TGTGCCAGCAGCTTAGACAGGGACGGGTCCTACGAGCAGTACTTC
V: TRBV11-3; D: TRBD1; size: -; J: TRBJ2-1; CDR3: CASSALRDRKYNEQFF; DNA: TGTGCCAGCAGCGCCCTGCGGGACAGGAAATACAATGAGCAGTTCTTC
V: TRBV18; D: -; size: -; J: TRBJ1-1; CDR3: CASSPIELIGNTEAFF; DNA: TGTGCCAGCTCACCAATCGAGTTAATCGGGAACACTGAAGCTTTCTTT
V: TRBV10-3; D: TRBD2; size: -; J: TRBJ2-1; CDR3: CAISEGTSGSINEQFF; DNA: TGTGCCATCAGTGAGGGGACTAGCGGGAGTATTAATGAGCAGTTCTTC
V: TRBV7-9; D: -; size: -; J: TRBJ1-1; CDR3: CASSSRAQHTEAFF; DNA: TGTGCCAGCAGCTCCAGAGCGCAGCACACTGAAGCTTTCTTT
V: TRBV9; D: TRBD1; size: -; J: TRBJ1-2; CDR3: CASTSQGGGYGYTF; DNA: TGTGCCAGCACCTCCCAGGGGGGAGGATATGGCTACACCTTC
V: TRBV7-9; D: TRBD2; size: -; J: TRBJ2-1; CDR3: CASSSERERYEQFF; DNA: TGTGCCAGCAGTTCCGAGCGGGAGAGGTATGAGCAGTTCTTC
V: TRBV5-6; D: TRBD2; size: -; J: TRBJ2-3; CDR3: CASSPYYRTSGTDTQYF; DNA: TGTGCCAGCAGCCCCTACTATCGGACTAGCGGCACAGATACGCAGTATTTT
V: TRBV4-3; D: -; size: -; J: TRBJ2-5; CDR3: CASSQGGHPQETQYF; DNA: TGCGCCAGCAGCCAAGGGGGACACCCCCAAGAGACCCAGTACTTC
V: TRBV24-1; D: TRBD1; size: -; J: TRBJ2-1; CDR3: CATSDPTTGSKFRNEQFF; DNA: TGTGCCACCAGTGACCCAACGACAGGGTCGAAATTCAGGAATGAGCAGTTCTTC
V: TRBV15; D: TRBD1; size: -; J: TRBJ1-3; CDR3: CATSRDPLGGATSGNTIYF; DNA: TGTGCCACCAGCAGAGATCCTTTAGGGGGCGCAACTTCTGGAAACACCATATATTTT
V: TRBV6-5; D: TRBD1; size: -; J: TRBJ1-6; CDR3: CASSSGTGNSPLHF; DNA: TGTGCCAGCAGTAGCGGGACAGGGAATTCACCCCTCCACTTT
V: TRBV18; D: TRBD1; size: -; J: TRBJ1-1; CDR3: CASSPPMGQGRTEAFF; DNA: TGTGCCAGCTCACCACCAATGGGACAGGGCCGCACTGAAGCTTTCTTT
V: TRBV28; D: -; size: -; J: TRBJ1-3; CDR3: CASSTSQEGGTIYF; DNA: TGTGCCAGCAGTACCTCCCAAGAGGGCGGCACCATATATTTT
V: TRBV5-4; D: -; size: -; J: TRBJ1-6; CDR3: CASSLAGGLDSPLHF; DNA: TGTGCCAGCAGCTTGGCGGGGGGTTTGGATTCACCCCTCCACTTT
V: TRBV7-9; D: -; size: -; J: TRBJ1-1; CDR3: CASSFADTEAFF; DNA: TGTGCCAGCAGCTTTGCGGACACTGAAGCTTTCTTT
V: TRBV7-8; D: -; size: -; J: TRBJ2-2; CDR3: CASSLLIRGAGELFF; DNA: TGTGCCAGCAGCTTACTGATCAGGGGAGCCGGGGAGCTGTTTTTT
V: TRBV4-1; D: -; size: -; J: TRBJ1-5; CDR3: CASSRSRDGNQPQHF; DNA: TGCGCCAGCAGCAGATCTCGGGATGGCAATCAGCCCCAGCATTTT
V: TRBV21-1; D: -; size: -; J: TRBJ1-2; CDR3: CASGRRGGYTF; DNA: TGTGCCAGCGGACGAAGGGGGGGCTACACCTTC
V: TRBV6-6; D: TRBD1; size: once; J: TRBJ2-7; CDR3: CASSLNPKPDRANEQYF; DNA: TGTGCCAGCAGTCTGAATCCCAAACCCGACAGGGCCAACGAGCAGTACTTC
V: TRBV6-6; D: TRBD2; size: -; J: TRBJ2-5; CDR3: CASSRGGLSRIAETQYF; DNA: TGTGCCAGCAGTCGGGGGGGGCTATCAAGAATTGCGGAGACCCAGTACTTC
V: TRBV28; D: -; size: -; J: TRBJ1-1; CDR3: CASSSQTNTEAFF; DNA: TGTGCCAGCAGTTCGCAGACAAACACTGAAGCTTTCTTT
V: TRBV2; D: -; size: -; J: TRBJ1-6; CDR3: CASRPEAAVSPLHF; DNA: TGTGCCAGCAGGCCGGAAGCGGCCGTATCTCCCCTCCACTTT
V: TRBV28; D: -; size: -; J: TRBJ1-2; CDR3: CASSLDSNYGYTF; DNA: TGTGCCAGCAGCCTAGACAGTAACTATGGCTACACCTTC
V: TRBV3-1/TRBV3-2; D: -; size: -; J: TRBJ2-7; CDR3: CASSQVLFGVGYEQYF; DNA: TGTGCCAGCAGCCAAGTACTGTTCGGGGTCGGGTACGAGCAGTACTTC
V: TRBV5-1; D: -; size: -; J: TRBJ1-1; CDR3: CASSLAVHPNTEAFF; DNA: TGCGCCAGCAGCTTGGCAGTCCACCCCAACACTGAAGCTTTCTTT
V: TRBV5-4; D: TRBD1; size: -; J: TRBJ1-1; CDR3: CASRADRSNTEAFF; DNA: TGTGCCAGCAGAGCGGACAGGTCGAACACTGAAGCTTTCTTT
V: TRBV13; D: -; size: -; J: TRBJ1-2; CDR3: CASSLTRSNYGYTF; DNA: TGTGCCAGCAGCTTAACTAGGTCGAACTATGGCTACACCTTC
V: TRBV28; D: TRBD2; size: -; J: TRBJ2-1; CDR3: CASSFSGSTYNEQFF; DNA: TGTGCCAGCAGCTTTAGCGGGAGTACCTACAATGAGCAGTTCTTC
V: TRBV9; D: -; size: -; J: TRBJ2-3; CDR3: CASTRAGQSTDTQYF; DNA: TGTGCCAGCACCCGTGCGGGACAGAGCACAGATACGCAGTATTTT
V: TRBV28; D: -; size: few; J: TRBJ1-2; CDR3: CASSYRDGYTF; DNA: TGTGCCAGCAGTTACAGAGATGGCTACACCTTC
V: TRBV2; D: TRBD2; size: few; J: TRBJ2-7; CDR3: CASSGLAGGPSEQYF; DNA: TGTGCCAGCAGTGGACTAGCGGGAGGCCCCTCGGAGCAGTACTTC
V: TRBV28; D: -; size: -; J: TRBJ1-2; CDR3: CASSLVQGLLYGYTF; DNA: TGTGCCAGCAGTTTAGTTCAGGGTCTACTCTATGGCTACACCTTC
V: TRBV2; D: -; size: -; J: TRBJ1-6; CDR3: CASSERDRYRTSSYNSPLHF; DNA: TGTGCCAGCAGTGAAAGGGATCGGTACAGGACGAGCTCCTATAATTCACCCCTCCACTTT
V: TRBV24-1; D: TRBD2; size: -; J: TRBJ2-5; CDR3: CATSDLLAGEGETQYF; DNA: TGTGCCACCAGTGATCTACTAGCGGGAGAAGGGGAGACCCAGTACTTC
V: TRBV9; D: TRBD2; size: -; J: TRBJ2-1; CDR3: CASSAGTSGRQNEQFF; DNA: TGTGCCAGCAGCGCCGGGACTAGCGGGAGGCAAAATGAGCAGTTCTTC